This TCR beta chain was identified during a study of shared clonotypes between healthy human individuals. Broader study findings: Since donors were few, the genetic and exposure-history diversity represented was limited.

Concerning this clone itself: Its antigen is not identified.

Data came from immunoSEQ multiplex PCR; TCRdb stores just in-frame clones and leaves some out. This sample yields under 2,500,000 clones, of which around 95% are seen a single time; roughly 0.13% belongs to the top ten. The clonotype was recovered from a young man in good health. The sample consisted of naive CD4+ T cells sorted from blood. Sample subset: CD45RA+ positively selected.

CDR3 region: CASSQEFWAEKLFF. The CDR3 DNA reads TGTGCCAGCAGCCAAGAGTTCTGGGCCGAAAAACTGTTTTTT. The rearrangement joins TRBV4-2 to TRBJ1-4; D uncertain. Per germline, CDR1 LGHNA and CDR2 YNFKEQ. CDR3 length: 14 amino acids. Between the trimmed V and J ends, which lost 0 bases and 8 bases, there was a span of 10 bases.